This TCR beta chain was captured by sequencing in a study of blood T cell repertoires in COVID-19. This table comes from immunoSEQ multiplex PCR, and its TCRdb copy is limited to in-frame clones, with some not included. The sample holds about 160,000 clones; about 92% are singletons and the top ten take 1.5% to 2.5%. The CDR3 runs 15 residues. The V end was cut by 1 base, the J end by 1 base, with 8 bases between. The germline V gene has CDR1 LNHNV and CDR2 YYDKDF (reference sequence). This chain uses TRBV15 with TRBJ1-3, with a tentative D call TRBD1 (5 bases). The sequencing input was peripheral blood. The sequence was collected from a woman aged 55-70 years with COVID-19, enrolled during active disease. The CDR3 region is CATSRVRGSGNTIYF. CDR3 sequence (DNA): TGTGCCACCAGCAGAGTAAGGGGTTCTGGAAACACCATATATTTT.